These 3 T cell receptor beta chains came from one sample sequenced in a study of control samples from healthy donors and cancer patients. Repertoires were generated with immunoSEQ multiplex PCR, while TCRdb's copy carries only in-frame clones and drops some. This sample has 60,000 to 70,000 clones; approximately 80% occur once, and the top ten carry around 3%. The sequenced sample consisted of PBMCs. These receptors were taken from a woman in her 50s with lung cancer.

V is TRBV6-1 and J is TRBJ2-1; D may be TRBD2 (6 bases). CDR1 and CDR2 from the germline V gene are MNHNS and SASEGT. The CDR3 loop spans 15 amino acids. With 2 bases removed from V and 2 bases from J, the gap between germline ends came to 10 bases. Here the CDR3 reads CASSEWAGTYNEQFF. DNA of the CDR3: TGTGCCAGCAGTGAATGGGCGGGGACCTACAATGAGCAGTTCTTC.

The rearrangement joins TRBV27 to TRBJ2-7; 8 nucleotides match TRBD1. The CDR3 sequence is 15 residues long. Germline CDR1 and CDR2: MNHEY and SMNVEV (reference sequence). V lost 6 bases to trimming and J lost 1 base; unmatched junction nucleotides: 8. CDR3 region: CASRTTGAISYEQYF. The CDR3 DNA reads as TGTGCCAGCAGAACGACAGGGGCCATATCCTACGAGCAGTACTTC.

The gene calls are TRBV5-1 and TRBJ2-1, with 11 bases identical to TRBD1. V gave up 3 bases and J gave up 0 bases; unmatched junction bases: 5. This CDR3 region has 17 residues. Germline CDR1 is SGHRS and CDR2 is YFSETQ. This chain's CDR3 is CASSYGTGGSSYNEQFF. CDR3 nucleotide sequence: TGCGCCAGCAGCTATGGGACAGGGGGTTCCTCCTACAATGAGCAGTTCTTC.